This entry lists 16 T cell receptor beta chains sequenced from one sample in a study of T cell repertoires in cytomegalovirus infection. TCRdb independently ran MiXCR on the reads; one entry per CDR3 protein. The data contain 450,000 to 550,000 distinct CDR3 sequences, about 15% of them seen just once; the ten biggest clones take up about 24%. The sequencing sample was made of CD8+ T cells from PBMCs. Receptors originate from a human donor in good health (CMV status not recorded). Some clones in this sample may be carry-over from other donors' samples.

The J gene is TRBJ2-1, the V gene TRBV6-4, with D possibly being TRBD1 (6 bases). This CDR3 contains 15 residues. The ends were cut back, 0 bases at V and 4 bases at J, with 10 bases in the middle. Germline lookup yields CDR1 MRHNA and CDR2 SNTAGT. CDR3 in DNA: TGTGCCAGCAGTGACTCAGGGGGAGAGTACAATGAGCAGTTCTTC. This encodes CASSDSGGEYNEQFF.

In the case of this clonotype: This clone may be a read error of a much larger clone one base away. This is likely a read error, given that the CDR3 carries no conserved phenylalanine or tryptophan at its end. The gene calls are TRBV6-2 or TRBV6-3 and TRBJ2-7; 11 nucleotides line up with TRBD2. This CDR3 has 16 residues. Trimming at V came to 7 bases and at J to 0 bases, leaving 8 bases not matched to a gene. Germline lookup yields CDR1 MNHEY and CDR2 SVGEGT. This chain's CDR3 is CASILAGLAGSYEQYL. CDR3 coding DNA: TGTGCCAGCATCCTCGCCGGACTAGCGGGCTCCTACGAGCAGTACCTC.

The chain joins TRBV20-1 to TRBJ1-5, with 7 bases lining up with TRBD1. CDR1 is DFQATT and CDR2 is SNEGSKA in the germline V gene (reference sequence). This CDR3 region has 14 residues. V was clipped by 5 bases and J by 8 bases; unmatched bases: 12. DNA for the CDR3: TGCAGTGCTCCCACAGGGGCCCCAGGGAAGCCCCAGCATTTT. It encodes CSAPTGAPGKPQHF.

This clonotype was seen repeatedly, ten times or more. The CDR3 DNA follows: TGTGCCAGTAGTGAAGGGCGGACAGGGGGCTACGAGCAGTACTTC. This translates into CASSEGRTGGYEQYF. This chain uses TRBV19 with TRBJ2-7; 10 positions agree with TRBD1. The CDR3 runs 15 residues. The junction had 7 bases not matched to a gene; V was cut back by 5 bases and J by 3 bases. Germline CDR1 reads LNHDA; CDR2 reads SQIVND (reference sequence).

This clonotype has a handful of counts. V usage is TRBV4-1 and J usage is TRBJ1-5, with D hard to call. Per germline, CDR1 MGHRA and CDR2 YSYEKL. V shed 5 bases and J shed 0 bases, with 11 bases lying between them. The CDR3 consists of 15 residues. CDR3 in DNA: TGCGCCAGCAGCTCCCATGGGAATAGCAATCAGCCCCAGCATTTT. This sequence encodes CASSSHGNSNQPQHF.

The chain uses TRBV25-1 and TRBJ2-7; D not certain. Between the trimmed V and J ends, which lost 2 bases and 6 bases, there was a span of 11 bases. The germline V gene encodes CDR1 MGHDK and CDR2 SYGVNS. There are 13 residues in the CDR3. The CDR3, as DNA: TGTGCCAGCAGTGAAGAGATAGGGCGCGAGCAGTACTTC. Protein product: CASSEEIGREQYF.

The rearrangement links TRBV28 to TRBJ2-7, with TRBD1 identical over 8 bases. CDR3 length: 15 residues. CDR1 MDHEN and CDR2 SYDVKM come from the germline V gene. V was pared by 6 bases and J by 1 base, with 8 bases of the junction left unmatched. The CDR3 DNA reads TGTGCCAGCAGGAAACTCCGGGACAGGTCCTACGAGCAGTACTTC. Residues: CASRKLRDRSYEQYF. The full variable domain, in which reference TRBV28 and TRBJ2-7 provide the parts outside the CDR3, is DVKVTQSSRYLVKRTGEKVFLECVQDMDHENMFWYRQDPGLGLRLIYFSYDVKMKEKGDIPEGYSVSREKKERFSLILESASTNQTSMYLCASRKLRDRSYEQYFGPGTRLTVT.

V is TRBV18 and J is TRBJ2-1; D is unresolved. The CDR3 consists of 15 residues. The germline CDR1 and CDR2 sequences are KGHSH and LQKENI. Trimming removed 0 bases from V and 5 bases from J, with 11 bases in between. The CDR3 reads CASSPPDLVNNEQFF. CDR3 in DNA: TGTGCCAGCTCACCACCGGACCTAGTTAACAATGAGCAGTTCTTC.

This clonotype showed up many times. The rearrangement links TRBV5-6 to TRBJ2-7, with 7 positions matching TRBD1. This CDR3 spans 13 amino acids. Germline V gives CDR1 SGHDT, CDR2 YYEEEE. The V gene end was trimmed by 3 bases and the J gene end by 1 base; junction bases not matched to a gene: 1. CDR3 protein: CASSSGQSYEQYF. The CDR3 DNA follows: TGTGCCAGCAGCTCGGGACAGTCCTACGAGCAGTACTTC.

This clonotype was detected ten times or more. This sequence joins TRBV7-6 and TRBJ2-3; 12 nucleotides agree with TRBD2. Germline V gene sequence: CDR1 SGHVS, CDR2 FNYEAQ. This CDR3 comprises 17 residues. V was pared by 2 bases and J by 4 bases, with 7 bases of the junction left unmatched. CDR3 amino acids: CASSLYPSGGAADTQYF. In DNA form, the CDR3 reads TGTGCCAGCAGCTTATATCCTAGCGGGGGGGCCGCAGATACGCAGTATTTT.

This clonotype has a handful of counts. This chain connects TRBV6-5 to TRBJ1-2; TRBD1 is a possible D gene (5 bases). The CDR3 consists of 15 residues. Germline V lookup: CDR1 MNHEY, CDR2 SVGAGI. V lost 6 bases, J lost 6 bases, and 20 bases lay in between. The CDR3 DNA follows: TGTGCCAGCAGCCCCTATCCGGGACGGACAAATGGCTACACCTTC. Its protein product is CASSPYPGRTNGYTF.

V and J are TRBV4-1 and TRBJ1-2, with D tentatively TRBD1 (5 bases). This CDR3 spans 16 amino acids. V was pared by 4 bases and J by 2 bases, with 17 bases between. Germline CDR1 MGHRA, CDR2 YSYEKL. CDR3 in amino acids: CASSPPLAGLNYGYTF. In DNA, the CDR3 is TGCGCCAGCAGCCCCCCGCTCGCAGGGCTCAACTATGGCTACACCTTC.

The chain employs TRBV30 and TRBJ1-4; 7 nucleotides line up with TRBD1. The ends lost 4 bases at V and 2 bases at J; junction bases unmatched: 10. In germline, CDR1 is GTSNPN, CDR2 SVGIG (reference sequence). The CDR3 is 16 residues long. The CDR3 DNA reads as TGTGCCTGGACCGGGGGGTCGGGACAGACTAATGAAAAACTGTTTTTT. It encodes CAWTGGSGQTNEKLFF.

This clonotype came up a few times. The V gene is TRBV24-1, the J gene TRBJ2-1; D is ambiguous. CDR1 is KGHDR, CDR2 SFDVKD, per germline. The CDR3 runs 14 residues. Trimming shortened V by 6 bases and J by 2 bases, and 10 bases separated the two germline ends. In DNA, the CDR3 is TGTGCCACCAGTAATACATCAGCCTACAATGAGCAGTTCTTC. Translation gives CATSNTSAYNEQFF.

The sample holds many counts of this clonotype. V gene TRBV7-6 combines with J gene TRBJ2-1; 8 nucleotides line up with TRBD2. The CDR3 length is 16 residues. Germline CDR1 SGHVS, CDR2 FNYEAQ. V dropped 4 bases and J dropped 0; count of bases not matched to a gene: 5. This CDR3 reads CASSSLAGSSYNEQFF. The CDR3 DNA reads as TGTGCCAGCAGCTCCCTAGCGGGCAGCTCCTACAATGAGCAGTTCTTC. Full variable domain (rest looked up from reference TRBV7-6 and TRBJ2-1): GAGVSQSPRYKVTKRGQDVALRCDPISGHVSLYWYRQALGQGPEFLTYFNYEAQQDKSGLPNDRFSAERPEGSISTLTIQRTEQRDSAMYRCASSSLAGSSYNEQFFGPGTRLTVL.

This clonotype was counted between two and nine times. The chain has TRBV4-1 and TRBJ2-5, with D maybe TRBD1 (5 bases). Germline CDR1 and CDR2: MGHRA and YSYEKL. The CDR3 spans 15 residues. V was shortened by 0 bases and J by 1 base, with 9 bases between the two germline ends. CDR3: CASSQEGRGQETQYF. In DNA, the CDR3 is TGCGCCAGCAGCCAAGAGGGAAGGGGCCAAGAGACCCAGTACTTC.